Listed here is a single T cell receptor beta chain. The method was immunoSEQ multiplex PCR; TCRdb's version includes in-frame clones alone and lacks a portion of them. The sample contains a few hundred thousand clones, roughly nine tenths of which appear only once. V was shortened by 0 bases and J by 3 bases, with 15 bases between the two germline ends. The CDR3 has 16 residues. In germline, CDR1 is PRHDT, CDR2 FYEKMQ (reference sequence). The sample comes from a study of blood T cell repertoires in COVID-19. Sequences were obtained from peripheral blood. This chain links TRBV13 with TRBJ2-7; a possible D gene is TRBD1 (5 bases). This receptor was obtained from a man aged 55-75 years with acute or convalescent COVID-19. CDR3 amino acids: CASSLGLRGAGYEQYF. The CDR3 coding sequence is TGTGCCAGCAGCTTAGGCCTAAGGGGCGCTGGCTACGAGCAGTACTTC.